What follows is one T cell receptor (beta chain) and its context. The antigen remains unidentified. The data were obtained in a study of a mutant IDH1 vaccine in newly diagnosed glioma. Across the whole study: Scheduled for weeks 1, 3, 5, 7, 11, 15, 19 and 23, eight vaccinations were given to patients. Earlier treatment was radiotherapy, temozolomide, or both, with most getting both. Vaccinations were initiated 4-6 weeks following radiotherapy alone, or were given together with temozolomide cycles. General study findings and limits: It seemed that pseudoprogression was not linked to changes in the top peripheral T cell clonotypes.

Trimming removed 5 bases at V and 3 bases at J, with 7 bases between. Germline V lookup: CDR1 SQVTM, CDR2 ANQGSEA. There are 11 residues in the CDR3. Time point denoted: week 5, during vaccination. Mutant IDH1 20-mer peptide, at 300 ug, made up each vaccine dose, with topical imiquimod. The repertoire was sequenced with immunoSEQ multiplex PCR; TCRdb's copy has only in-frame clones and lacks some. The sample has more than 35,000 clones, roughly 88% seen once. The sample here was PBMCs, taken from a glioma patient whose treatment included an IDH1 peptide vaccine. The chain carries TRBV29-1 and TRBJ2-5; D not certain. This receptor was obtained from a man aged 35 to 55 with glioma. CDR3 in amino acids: CSVQLKETQYF. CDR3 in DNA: TGCAGCGTTCAACTAAAAGAGACCCAGTACTTC.